The source of this T cell receptor (beta chain) is a study of cytomegalovirus exposure and HLA in healthy donors. Study-wide results and limits: Donors belonging to an Asian-associated ancestry cluster reportedly showed fewer N-insertions in productive TCRs than the roughly 670-donor mean, according to what a later analysis found. With later analysis, a missense DCLRE1C variant became linked to TCR beta V- and J-gene trimming.

Concerning this clone: What it binds is not known. The junction shows a germline mismatch at one end, possibly a read error.

The CDR3 is 15 residues long. Germline V gene lookup returns CDR1 LNHNV and CDR2 YYDKDF (reference sequence). All the people who gave samples were healthy bone marrow donors. Amplification used 60 Vbeta primers and 13 Jbeta primers. The table came from immunoSEQ multiplex PCR; TCRdb's copy has only in-frame clones and leaves some out. Among around 35,000 clones listed, over 70% were seen once. This chain links TRBV15 with TRBJ2-7; TRBD2 is a possible D gene (6 bases). The sample taken for sequencing was PBMCs. This TCR came from a young man in good health and CMV-seronegative. In DNA form, the CDR3 reads TGTGCCATCAGCAGGTTGATCGGGCGGGGTCACGGGCAGTACTTC. Encoded protein: CAISRLIGRGHGQYF.